The T cell receptor (beta chain) described here comes from a study of blood T cell repertoires in COVID-19. Study in general: Donors in the United States, Italy and Spain gave samples during acute or convalescent COVID-19.

This CDR3 contains 16 residues. The J segment lost 4 bases and the V segment lost 1 base, leaving 6 bases of the junction unmatched. Germline V gene sequence: CDR1 SGHTA, CDR2 FQGNSA. The protocol was immunoSEQ multiplex PCR, while the TCRdb copy is restricted to in-frame clones and leaves out a portion. The sample includes about 76,000 clones, roughly 84% seen only once; the top ten take approximately 9.9%. The chain joins TRBV7-2 to TRBJ2-1; 8 positions match TRBD2. Sequencing was done on a sample of peripheral blood. This receptor was obtained from a man aged 55-75 years with COVID-19, enrolled during active disease. Written as DNA, the CDR3 is TGTGCCAGCAGCTTAGAGGGTAGCGGGATTTACAATGAGCAGTTCTTC. It codes for CASSLEGSGIYNEQFF.